The rows below give T cell receptor beta chains drawn from one sample of a study of blood T cells in healthy people across ages. Each CDR3 protein gets one entry after TCRdb re-called the 5' RACE reads with MiXCR. The sample has about 730,000 distinct CDR3 sequences, 35% to 45% seen once. Sequenced input: blood. The receptors originated from a woman in her fifties or sixties in good health. Both conserved end residues are part of each CDR3. The D gene is left open where the match is weak. Only some rows state a clone size, as once, few, many or a class for expanded clones.

size: NA; J: TRBJ1-3; D: NA; V: TRBV20-1; DNA: TGCAGTGCTAGAGGTGGCTCTGGAAACACCATATATTTT; CDR3: CSARGGSGNTIYF
size: NA; J: TRBJ2-7; D: NA; V: TRBV6-1; DNA: TGTGCCAGCAGTGAAGCGGGGGGGGCTTGGACCTACGAGCAGTACTTC; CDR3: CASSEAGGAWTYEQYF
size: NA; J: TRBJ2-1; D: TRBD2; V: TRBV5-1; DNA: TGCGCCAGCAGATATAGTAGCGGGGGCCGAGCCTACAATGAGCAGTTCTTC; CDR3: CASRYSSGGRAYNEQFF
size: NA; J: TRBJ2-3; D: TRBD2; V: TRBV27; DNA: TGTGCCAGCAGTTTATCTCGTCGGGAGGGACTTATAACAGATACGCAGTATTTT; CDR3: CASSLSRREGLITDTQYF
size: NA; J: TRBJ2-1; D: NA; V: TRBV13; DNA: TGTGCCAGCAGCTTAGATGTGGCATTTGAGCAGTTCTTC; CDR3: CASSLDVAFEQFF
size: NA; J: TRBJ2-3; D: NA; V: TRBV5-6; DNA: TGTGCCAGCATGAGAATCTCTAGCACAGATGCGCAGTATTTT; CDR3: CASMRISSTDAQYF
size: NA; J: TRBJ2-5; D: NA; V: TRBV20-1; DNA: TGCAGTGCTACCGGACTGGCGGGCCTCCAAGAGACCCAGTACTTC; CDR3: CSATGLAGLQETQYF
size: few; J: TRBJ2-3; D: NA; V: TRBV7-8; DNA: TGTGCCAGCAGCTTAGACAGGGCGGCAGATACGCAGTATTTT; CDR3: CASSLDRAADTQYF
size: NA; J: TRBJ2-7; D: NA; V: TRBV27; DNA: TGTGCCAGCAGTTTATATGGGTTGCAAAGCTACGAGCAGTACTTC; CDR3: CASSLYGLQSYEQYF
size: NA; J: TRBJ2-7; D: NA; V: TRBV10-3; DNA: TGTGCCATCAGTGAGGGGGGGGAGCAGTACTTC; CDR3: CAISEGGEQYF
size: NA; J: TRBJ1-2; D: NA; V: TRBV6-1; DNA: TGTGCCAGCAGTGAAGCTGGGGACCGCGGCTATGGCTACACCTTC; CDR3: CASSEAGDRGYGYTF
size: NA; J: TRBJ1-4; D: NA; V: TRBV3-1; DNA: TGTGCCAGCAGCCCCTCGATGGGGTATGAAAAACTGTTTTTT; CDR3: CASSPSMGYEKLFF
size: NA; J: TRBJ1-1; D: NA; V: TRBV29-1; DNA: TGCAGCGTTGAAGATCGGAAGATGATGAACACTGAAGCTTTCTTT; CDR3: CSVEDRKMMNTEAFF
size: NA; J: TRBJ2-5; D: TRBD1; V: TRBV7-3; DNA: TGTGCCCGCAGCTTATTTGGGACAGGGGTTCAAGAGACCCAGTACTTC; CDR3: CARSLFGTGVQETQYF
size: NA; J: TRBJ2-3; D: NA; V: TRBV5-1; DNA: TGCGCCAGCAGCTTCGGGGGCGGCCCTGGAACAGATACGCAGTATTTT; CDR3: CASSFGGGPGTDTQYF
size: NA; J: TRBJ1-6; D: NA; V: TRBV12-3/TRBV12-4; DNA: TGTGCCAGCAGTTTACCCGGGGGCTTTAATTCACCCCTCCACTTT; CDR3: CASSLPGGFNSPLHF
size: NA; J: TRBJ2-5; D: TRBD2; V: TRBV28; DNA: TGTGCCAGCAGGGGAATAGCGGGGGTAGAGACCCAGTACTTC; CDR3: CASRGIAGVETQYF
size: NA; J: TRBJ2-5; D: NA; V: TRBV5-6; DNA: TGTGCCAGCAGCTTGGCCTTCCGAGGAGAGACCCAGTACTTC; CDR3: CASSLAFRGETQYF
size: NA; J: TRBJ2-7; D: TRBD2; V: TRBV6-5; DNA: TGTGCCAGCAGTTACGACCCTCGGAGCGGGAGGTCCTACGAGCAGTACTTC; CDR3: CASSYDPRSGRSYEQYF
size: few; J: TRBJ2-1; D: NA; V: TRBV5-1; DNA: TGCGCCAGCAGCTTGACACCAGGGGACCCCTACAATGAGCAGTTCTTC; CDR3: CASSLTPGDPYNEQFF
size: NA; J: TRBJ2-1; D: TRBD1; V: TRBV12-5; DNA: TGTGTTAGTGGTTTGGAACAGGGGTTAGGGAATGAGCAGTTCTTC; CDR3: CVSGLEQGLGNEQFF
size: once; J: TRBJ1-5; D: NA; V: TRBV27; DNA: TGTGCCAGCAGTACCCGACAGGACCCGGAGCGGCCCCAGCATTTT; CDR3: CASSTRQDPERPQHF
size: NA; J: TRBJ2-5; D: TRBD2; V: TRBV10-3; DNA: TGTGCCATCAGGGAAAGCGGGGGGCCGTACAATGAGCAGTACTTC; CDR3: CAIRESGGPYNEQYF
size: NA; J: TRBJ2-1; D: TRBD2; V: TRBV2; DNA: TGTGCCAGCTGCTTGGACGGACTAGCCTACAATGAGCAGTTCTTC; CDR3: CASCLDGLAYNEQFF
size: few; J: TRBJ1-2; D: NA; V: TRBV24-1; DNA: TGTGCCACCAACGGGGGAGGCGGCTACACCTTC; CDR3: CATNGGGGYTF
size: NA; J: TRBJ1-2; D: TRBD1; V: TRBV20-1; DNA: TGCAGTGCTAGAGTTCCGGGACAGGGGGCTCAGGGCTACACCTTC; CDR3: CSARVPGQGAQGYTF
size: NA; J: TRBJ2-1; D: NA; V: TRBV6-2/TRBV6-3; DNA: TGTGCCGGCAGTTACCGAGAACATGAGCAGTTCTTC; CDR3: CAGSYREHEQFF
size: many; J: TRBJ2-7; D: NA; V: TRBV29-1; DNA: TGCAGCGTCCTCCCAGAAGGGGCCTACGAGCAGTACTTC; CDR3: CSVLPEGAYEQYF
size: NA; J: TRBJ2-5; D: TRBD1; V: TRBV7-2; DNA: TGTGCCAGCAGCCAGGGACAGCACTCTCAAGAGACCCAGTACTTC; CDR3: CASSQGQHSQETQYF
size: NA; J: TRBJ1-4; D: NA; V: TRBV4-1; DNA: TGCGCCAGCAGCCCCCAGGCACAGGGCGGAGAAAAACTGTTTTTT; CDR3: CASSPQAQGGEKLFF
size: NA; J: TRBJ2-1; D: NA; V: TRBV29-1; DNA: TGCAGCGTTGATCCATCCCTCTCTGAGCAGTTCTTC; CDR3: CSVDPSLSEQFF
size: NA; J: TRBJ2-1; D: NA; V: TRBV20-1; DNA: TGCAGTGCCCCCCGGGCTAGTGTTGATGAGCAGTTCTTC; CDR3: CSAPRASVDEQFF
size: once; J: TRBJ1-1; D: NA; V: TRBV21-1; DNA: TGTGCCAGCAACGCTGGACAGAATGAAGCTTTCTTT; CDR3: CASNAGQNEAFF
size: few; J: TRBJ2-3; D: TRBD1; V: TRBV5-1; DNA: TGCGCCAGCAGCTTGGTGAAGGTTTCGACAGGGGGCACAGATACGCAGTATTTT; CDR3: CASSLVKVSTGGTDTQYF
size: few; J: TRBJ2-2; D: NA; V: TRBV4-1; DNA: TGCGCCAGCAGCCAAGCCAGGGATCTAAACACCGGGGAGCTGTTTTTT; CDR3: CASSQARDLNTGELFF
size: few; J: TRBJ1-6; D: NA; V: TRBV3-1; DNA: TGTGCCAGCAGCCAAGATTTAGGGTTCGATAATTCACCCCTCCACTTT; CDR3: CASSQDLGFDNSPLHF
size: NA; J: TRBJ2-3; D: TRBD1; V: TRBV2; DNA: TGTGCCAGCAGTGGAGGACAGGAGCCAGATACGCAGTATTTT; CDR3: CASSGGQEPDTQYF
size: NA; J: TRBJ1-4; D: NA; V: TRBV20-1; DNA: TGCAGTGCTAGGTTTACAAAAACTAATGAAAAACTGTTTTTT; CDR3: CSARFTKTNEKLFF
size: NA; J: TRBJ2-2; D: NA; V: TRBV3-1; DNA: TGTGCCAGCAGCCATCTGAACACCGGGGAGCTGTTTTTT; CDR3: CASSHLNTGELFF
size: once; J: TRBJ1-2; D: NA; V: TRBV7-2; DNA: TGTGCCAGCAGCCCCGGAGGGATAAAGTATGGCTACACCTTC; CDR3: CASSPGGIKYGYTF
size: NA; J: TRBJ1-5; D: NA; V: TRBV30; DNA: TGTGCCTGGTGGGGGGGGAGGAGGCGCAATCAGCCCCAGCATTTT; CDR3: CAWWGGRRRNQPQHF
size: NA; J: TRBJ1-1; D: NA; V: TRBV3-1; DNA: TGTGCCAGCAGCCTGGGGTCAGGGAGGAGGGCTGAAGCTTTCTTT; CDR3: CASSLGSGRRAEAFF
size: NA; J: TRBJ2-2; D: NA; V: TRBV29-1; DNA: TGCAGCGTTGAAATTGGCGGGACCACCGGGGAGCTGTTTTTT; CDR3: CSVEIGGTTGELFF
size: NA; J: TRBJ2-1; D: TRBD2; V: TRBV20-1; DNA: TGCAGTGCTACTAGCGGGAGGAACCATCCCGACAATGAGCAGTTCTTC; CDR3: CSATSGRNHPDNEQFF
size: NA; J: TRBJ1-1; D: NA; V: TRBV20-1; DNA: TGCAGTGCGTTCAGGGGAGGCGGGGACACTGAAGCTTTCTTT; CDR3: CSAFRGGGDTEAFF
size: once; J: TRBJ1-6; D: NA; V: TRBV3-1; DNA: TGTGCCAGCAGCCAGGGAGCACCCCTCCACTTT; CDR3: CASSQGAPLHF